This entry lists 15 T cell receptor beta chains sequenced from one sample in a study of blood T cell repertoires in COVID-19. TCRdb's table, derived via immunoSEQ multiplex PCR, lists solely in-frame clones and lacks some. The table lists 300,000 to 450,000 clones, 87% of them singletons. Sequencing was performed on PBMCs or T cells enriched from blood (not recorded which). Every receptor here comes from a woman in her 30s who had recovered from COVID-19.

The chain uses TRBV28 and TRBJ2-6; D gene ambiguous. The CDR3 length is 15 residues. With 5 bases removed from V and 2 bases from J, the gap between germline ends came to 10 bases. The germline V gene encodes CDR1 MDHEN and CDR2 SYDVKM. The CDR3 DNA sequence: TGTGCCAGCAGTCTCCCCGGTACTGGGGCCAACGTCCTGACTTTC. It is translated as CASSLPGTGANVLTF.

This chain joins TRBV3-1 (or the pseudogene TRBV3-2) and TRBJ1-1; unclear D gene. The germline gives CDR1 LGHDT, CDR2 YNNKEL (reference sequence). Trimming stripped 3 bases from V and 0 bases from J, with 8 bases between. This CDR3 is built from 14 residues. DNA for the CDR3: TGTGCCAGCAGCCAGGATACAGTGAACACTGAAGCTTTCTTT. Translation: CASSQDTVNTEAFF.

The table lists this clone with a few counts. The J gene is TRBJ2-1, the V gene TRBV7-9; 8 nucleotides align to TRBD1. V lost 5 bases to trimming and J lost 2 bases; unmatched junction nucleotides: 11. CDR1 SEHNR and CDR2 FQNEAQ come from the germline V gene (reference sequence). This CDR3 has 17 amino acids. CDR3 nucleotides: TGTGCCAGCAGCCCCCTCACCGGGACAGGTCCCTACAATGAGCAGTTCTTC. Its protein product is CASSPLTGTGPYNEQFF.

The genes are TRBV5-1 and TRBJ2-1; D might be TRBD2 (5 bases). Germline CDR1 and CDR2: SGHRS and YFSETQ. With 1 base removed from V and 7 bases from J, the gap between germline ends came to 12 bases. This CDR3 spans 14 amino acids. The CDR3 protein is CASSLTPGTNEQFF. The DNA for the CDR3 is TGCGCCAGCAGCTTGACGCCGGGAACAAATGAGCAGTTCTTC. The entire variable domain, with the rest obtained from reference TRBV5-1 and TRBJ2-1, is as follows: KAGVTQTPRYLIKTRGQQVTLSCSPISGHRSVSWYQQTPGQGLQFLFEYFSETQRNKGNFPGRFSGRQFSNSRSEMNVSTLELGDSALYLCASSLTPGTNEQFFGPGTRLTVL.

The V call is TRBV19, the J call TRBJ2-3; 11 bases are shared with TRBD1. This CDR3 is 14 amino acids long. The V gene end was trimmed by 5 bases and the J gene end by 5 bases; junction bases not matched to a gene: 3. Germline V lookup: CDR1 LNHDA, CDR2 SQIVND (reference sequence). The DNA of the CDR3 is TGTGCCAGTAGTGAGGACAGGGGGCGAGATACGCAGTATTTT. Amino acid sequence: CASSEDRGRDTQYF.

This sequence joins TRBV7-9 and TRBJ2-1, with 9 positions matching TRBD2. The V gene end was trimmed by 1 base and the J gene end by 13 bases; junction bases not matched to a gene: 5. The CDR3 sequence is 13 residues long. CDR1 SEHNR and CDR2 FQNEAQ come from the germline V gene (reference sequence). CDR3 loop: CASSLGSGGPQFF. In nucleotides, the CDR3 is TGTGCCAGCAGCTTAGGTAGCGGGGGTCCTCAGTTCTTC.

The gene calls are TRBV18 and TRBJ2-6, with 10 bases aligning to TRBD1. CDR1 is KGHSH, CDR2 LQKENI, per germline. The ends lost 4 bases at V and 0 bases at J; junction bases unmatched: 3. CDR3 size: 17 residues. CDR3 in DNA: TGTGCCAGCTCACTCCGGACAGGGGGCTCTGGGGCCAACGTCCTGACTTTC. Protein: CASSLRTGGSGANVLTF.

The J gene is TRBJ1-6, the V gene TRBV5-1; D may be TRBD1 (6 bases). The CDR3 has 15 residues. Germline V gene lookup returns CDR1 SGHRS and CDR2 YFSETQ. Trimming left V 0 bases short and J 6 bases short, with 10 bases between. This CDR3 is CASSLDRVPNSPLHF. Written as DNA, the CDR3 is TGCGCCAGCAGCTTGGACAGGGTTCCTAATTCACCCCTCCACTTT.

The rearrangement links TRBV28 to TRBJ1-2; 10 bases fit TRBD1. The CDR3 runs 16 residues. J was trimmed by 3 bases and V by 6 bases; bases with no gene match: 10. Germline V gene lookup returns CDR1 MDHEN and CDR2 SYDVKM. CDR3 amino acids: CASSHLGTGEDYGYTF. The CDR3 bases are TGTGCCAGCAGCCACCTCGGGACAGGGGAGGACTATGGCTACACCTTC.

V and J are TRBV6-1 and TRBJ2-3; 8 bases map to TRBD2. Trimming took 2 bases from V and 9 from J; bases not matched to a gene: 10. CDR1 and CDR2 (germline): MNHNS, SASEGT. This CDR3 region has 15 residues. The chain's CDR3 is CASSESAGGQSTQYF. Here the CDR3 DNA reads TGTGCCAGCAGTGAATCTGCGGGGGGCCAATCAACGCAGTATTTT.

V usage is TRBV7-6 and J usage is TRBJ1-4; D may be TRBD1 (5 bases). The CDR3 is 15 amino acids. The germline V gene encodes CDR1 SGHVS and CDR2 FNYEAQ. Between the trimmed V and J ends, which lost 5 bases and 0 bases, there was a span of 10 bases. For the CDR3, the DNA is TGTGCCAGCAGCCAAGGAGGGGCAACTAATGAAAAACTGTTTTTT. It is translated as CASSQGGATNEKLFF. The full variable domain, with the rest looked up from reference TRBV7-6 and TRBJ1-4, is GAGVSQSPRYKVTKRGQDVALRCDPISGHVSLYWYRQALGQGPEFLTYFNYEAQQDKSGLPNDRFSAERPEGSISTLTIQRTEQRDSAMYRCASSQGGATNEKLFFGSGTQLSVL.

The table lists this clone with a count of one. V gene TRBV9 combines with J gene TRBJ1-2, with D tentatively TRBD1 (5 bases). This CDR3 comprises 14 residues. Deletions cut 2 bases from V and 1 base from J, with 9 bases between. The germline gives CDR1 SGDLS, CDR2 YYNGEE. This CDR3 reads CASSVGDSNYGYTF. The CDR3 bases are TGTGCCAGCAGCGTTGGAGACAGTAACTATGGCTACACCTTC.

J is TRBJ2-7 and V is TRBV7-2; D remains ambiguous. Germline-derived CDR1 and CDR2 are SGHTA and FQGNSA. With 3 bases removed from V and 0 bases from J, the gap between germline ends came to 9 bases. The CDR3 loop spans 14 amino acids. The CDR3 is CASSLTASSYEQYF. In DNA, the CDR3 is TGTGCCAGCAGCTTGACTGCTAGCTCCTACGAGCAGTACTTC.

The J gene is TRBJ1-4, the V gene TRBV28; tentative D call: TRBD1 (5 bases). V was shortened by 2 bases and J by 7 bases, with 11 bases between the two germline ends. In germline, CDR1 is MDHEN, CDR2 SYDVKM. CDR3 length equals 14 residues. CDR3 bases: TGTGCCAGCAGTTTACCAGGGACTCCTGAAAAACTGTTTTTT. This translates into CASSLPGTPEKLFF. The full variable domain, rest sourced from reference TRBV28 and TRBJ1-4, is DVKVTQSSRYLVKRTGEKVFLECVQDMDHENMFWYRQDPGLGLRLIYFSYDVKMKEKGDIPEGYSVSREKKERFSLILESASTNQTSMYLCASSLPGTPEKLFFGSGTQLSVL.

The V and J genes are TRBV30 and TRBJ2-5; 7 bases match TRBD2. This CDR3 region has 14 residues. With V trimmed by 0 bases and J by 5 bases, 6 bases remained unmatched. Germline CDR1 and CDR2: GTSNPN and SVGIG (reference sequence). The CDR3 DNA follows: TGTGCCTGGAGTGTCTCCGCGGGGGTGGAGACCCAGTACTTC. As protein: CAWSVSAGVETQYF.